The rows below give T cell receptor beta chains drawn from one sample of a study of T-cell memory formation after mild COVID-19. TCRdb itself ran the 5' RACE reads through MiXCR, one entry per CDR3 protein. The table includes about 420,000 distinct CDR3 sequences, 23% detected once. Input material: PBMCs or a T cell subset sorted from them (not recorded which). Receptors were obtained from an adult woman who had mild COVID-19 (a few samples of this study predate the infection). Cell type and time point are not known. The CDR3 runs from the conserved cysteine through the conserved F or W.

J gene | V gene | CDR3 protein
TRBJ1-2 | TRBV4-2 | CASSSHWQGGGPNYGYTF
TRBJ2-1 | TRBV5-1 | CASSRDRESYNEQFF
TRBJ2-7 | TRBV29-1 | CSVEGTGTGIYEQYF
TRBJ1-2 | TRBV5-1 | CASRPVGGSTYGYTF
TRBJ2-1 | TRBV29-1 | CSVPGLAKSDYNEQFF
TRBJ1-6 | TRBV7-2 | CASSSITWDNSPLHF
TRBJ2-3 | TRBV19 | CASSMRGGAADTQYF
TRBJ2-1 | TRBV4-3 | CASSLQTSGTYNEQFF
TRBJ2-1 | TRBV12-3/TRBV12-4 | CASSFGPSMNEQFF
TRBJ1-2 | TRBV14 | CASSPRDRDRGYTF
TRBJ2-5 | TRBV6-1 | CASSEGGQETQYF
TRBJ2-7 | TRBV29-1 | CSVEDGPSPHEQYF
TRBJ2-7 | TRBV27 | CASSPGQKDYEQYF
TRBJ1-1 | TRBV11-1 | CASGRSMNTEAFF
TRBJ2-1 | TRBV9 | CASSPGARSSYNEQFF
TRBJ2-7 | TRBV15 | CATSRVAGEAYEQYF
TRBJ2-5 | TRBV29-1 | CSVGASQETQYF
TRBJ1-1 | TRBV7-2 | CASSLGYRGEAFF
TRBJ2-3 | TRBV24-1 | CATSDFPGTEQYTQYF
TRBJ2-7 | TRBV9 | CASSVEEGAGEQYF
TRBJ1-5 | TRBV15 | CATSRGRNWNQPQHF
TRBJ2-1 | TRBV10-3 | CAIRVGGGFVNEQFF
TRBJ1-5 | TRBV21-1 | CASSKDSSNQPQHF
TRBJ2-2 | TRBV4-1 | CASSQEPPGLGMAGTGELFF
TRBJ2-7 | TRBV7-9 | CASSSPGQKQYF
TRBJ1-1 | TRBV5-5 | CASSLISDPNTEAFF
TRBJ1-2 | TRBV6-5 | CASSYVGGFYGYTF
TRBJ1-1 | TRBV27 | CASSSHQSGRYTEAFF
TRBJ2-2 | TRBV7-9 | CASSRTGDALNTGELFF
TRBJ2-3 | TRBV7-2 | CASSPSREGEYF
TRBJ2-1 | TRBV19 | CASSIVGGAGYNEQFF
TRBJ2-2 | TRBV5-8 | CASSLRDRRNTGELFF
TRBJ2-2 | TRBV11-2 | CASSLEPGQGAGELFF
TRBJ2-1 | TRBV5-1 | CASSSSTGNNEQFF
TRBJ1-1 | TRBV5-1 | CATTPDRGKVTEAFF
TRBJ2-1 | TRBV15 | CATSREGPGARYNEQFF
TRBJ2-1 | TRBV5-5 | CASSLEQGAFYNEQFF
TRBJ2-2 | TRBV7-9 | CASRPRPRVDTGELFF